This T cell receptor beta chain appears in the sequencing data of a study of regulatory T cells in long-lasting Graves disease (dated by TCRdb to 2020 to 2023). About the investigation overall: In the newly diagnosed Graves' disease group, patients had been taking antithyroid drugs for less than 3 months. Peripheral blood TCR sequencing and RNA sequencing compared persistent Graves' disease patients with newly diagnosed Graves' disease patients. The study was conducted in China and was registered as a clinical trial. TCR sequencing covered some 13 persistent and approximately 20 newly diagnosed Graves' disease patients, 33 samples in total. The full study reports these points: As a limitation, the authors acknowledged that the small sample size may reduce accuracy. Sequencing and analysis were restricted to the TCR beta chain. Compared with newly diagnosed patients, patients with persistent Graves' disease had lower TCR Shannon entropy and fewer highly expanded clones, which suggests clonal expansion. A larger number of public clonotypes was shared among persistent patients (approximately 3,000) than among newly diagnosed patients (around 890). TRBV28, TRBJ1-2 and TRBJ2-5 were preferentially used in persistent disease, while TRBV20-1 and TRBJ2-1 were favored in newly diagnosed disease. The study examined only peripheral blood because the primary lesion, thyroid tissue, could not be accessed.

This clonotype has a count of ten or more. The clone's antigen remains unknown. No base-level quality is on record; no much larger clone is a single base apart. V loses 6 bases at its end and J loses 6 bases; junction bases beyond the gene matches: 5. CDR1 and CDR2 were assigned from the germline V gene (reference sequence) as LNHNV and YYDKDF. From the cysteine up to the phenylalanine, the CDR3 has a length of 15 residues. Left in the record is the CDR3 DNA by itself, 45 bases read in frame from the first base. The time point label, as the study defines it: newly diagnosed GD, antithyroid drugs for less than 3 months. RNA was extracted from PBMCs in TRIzol for both TCR sequencing and RNA sequencing. The diagnosis of Graves' disease followed American Thyroid Association guidelines. Recruitment of patients was carried out at an endocrinology department in Xi'an, China. Each patient gave around 9.2 milliliters of peripheral blood, collected in an EDTA anticoagulant tube. PBMCs were isolated by Ficoll Paque Plus density gradient separation without further T cell sorting. An Agilent 2100 Bioanalyzer and agarose gel were used to check RNA quality, and a NanoDrop 2000 was used to measure RNA concentration.

Libraries were constructed by multiplex PCR. The reads were generated on an Illumina HiSeq 4000. To build TCR beta libraries, CDR3 regions were amplified by Arm-PCR using iRepertoire HTBI primers. Before sequencing, the PCR products underwent gel purification. In the original analysis: Gene usage analysis of CDR3 amino acid clonotypes relied on the 55 to 80 TRBV and 14 TRBJ segments identified across samples. COPE and FqMerger were used to merge filtered high-quality paired reads into contigs. Contigs were aligned with BLAST to IMGT TRBV, TRBD and TRBJ reference genes, and CDR3 was defined per IMGT. Clonotypes above 0.1% frequency were classified as highly expanded clones. Repertoire diversity was measured by Shannon entropy, and V-J evenness by the Gini coefficient. Public clonotypes were defined as clonotypes shared by more than one individual. TCRdb applied fastp at Q25 and MiXCR to the public reads, then kept only in-frame beta chains. Each entry merges the rows of one CDR3 protein and shows their most common DNA and genes. TCRdb assigned the V and J calls; the authors' analysis was not used. The sample table shows about 470,000 distinct CDR3 sequences, and 15% to 20% are seen once. The top ten constitute 12% of the sample.

The sample was also reused in another study, on T cells in Graves' hyperthyroidism and ophthalmopathy. The second investigation adds: Stable Graves' hyperthyroidism was defined as no progression to ophthalmopathy during 18 months of follow-up. Hyperthyroidism patients were newly diagnosed, with disease duration under 2 months, and aged 18 to 65 years. Exclusion was applied to patients with uncontrolled infections, other autoimmune diseases, pregnancy or lactation. Diagnoses were established on the basis of clinical symptoms, serum thyroxine and TRAb, thyroid ultrasound, and orbital computed tomography. The TCR CDR3 was subjected to a first round of RT-PCR using the HTBI primer set and the Qiagen OneStep RT-PCR kit. Blood samples also contained most of the expanded thyroid clonotypes (frequency above 0.001), which suggests that blood repertoires may reflect thyroid immune responses. Ophthalmopathy was separated from stable hyperthyroidism by a 13 V-J signature model, with 85% to 90% sensitivity and roughly 84% specificity obtained in cross-validation and 80%/75% obtained in testing. During validation, the model predicted progression to ophthalmopathy a median of approximately 7 months ahead of onset, with approximately 70% sensitivity and less than 85% specificity. TCR V-J signatures able to tell the groups apart were searched for in a discovery cohort of 90 to 100 patients, of whom 40 to 45 had Graves' ophthalmopathy and 57 had stable Graves' hyperthyroidism. Whether ophthalmopathy could be predicted prospectively was tested in an independent validation cohort made up of roughly 19 hyperthyroidism patients plus 17 patients who later progressed to ophthalmopathy. The 95 to 100 discovery patients were randomly divided into training and test sets at a 7:3 ratio. Thyroid tissue and blood T-cell repertoires from about six Graves' hyperthyroidism patients were also compared in the study. Once sampling was done, hyperthyroidism patients were given methimazole at a starting dose of 30 mg daily, whereas ophthalmopathy patients were given high-dose intravenous methylprednisolone. The libraries were constructed in a second round of multiplex PCR and then size-selected and purified. The libraries were sequenced on an Illumina HiSeq2000 using paired-end 100 bp reads. SOAPnuke was used to process the raw data, throwing out any read that contained adapters or uncalled bases, had a mean Phred below 15, or lacked an exact constant-primer or identifier match. COPE v1.2.5 was used to merge high-quality paired reads, and clonotypes were defined as unique nucleotide sequences. MiTCR v1.1 was used to align clonotypes to the IMGT TRBV, TRBD and TRBJ reference segments. Analysis was restricted to V-J combinations with a frequency above 0.0001, which covered 98% to 99.2% of repertoires. A TCS score was defined as the ratio between F50 (clonal expansion) and ExV (chaos), using BLOSUM62-based TCRdist between CDR3 peptides within each V-J. Welch's t-statistics and random forest reduced just over 500 V-J features to 10 to 15, which were used in a naive Bayes classifier (R e1071). Sample size was not statistically predetermined, and blinding of investigators to group allocation was not performed. The paper describes TCR Vbeta CDR3 sequencing of 140 or so peripheral blood samples, made up of about 40 ophthalmopathy patients, around 78 hyperthyroidism patients and approximately 17 progressor patients.

The sample here was peripheral blood mononuclear cells (PBMCs), taken at new diagnosis, from a patient treated with antithyroid drugs. This sequence originates from a man aged 40-50 years with Graves disease. Donor details come from another sample of the same person, matched by shared clones. The rearrangement combines TRBV15 with TRBJ2-1; 13 bases in the junction line up with TRBD2. Here is the DNA: TGTGCCACCAGGAGGACTAGCGGGAGAGGCAATGAGCAGTTCTTC. It encodes CATRRTSGRGNEQFF.